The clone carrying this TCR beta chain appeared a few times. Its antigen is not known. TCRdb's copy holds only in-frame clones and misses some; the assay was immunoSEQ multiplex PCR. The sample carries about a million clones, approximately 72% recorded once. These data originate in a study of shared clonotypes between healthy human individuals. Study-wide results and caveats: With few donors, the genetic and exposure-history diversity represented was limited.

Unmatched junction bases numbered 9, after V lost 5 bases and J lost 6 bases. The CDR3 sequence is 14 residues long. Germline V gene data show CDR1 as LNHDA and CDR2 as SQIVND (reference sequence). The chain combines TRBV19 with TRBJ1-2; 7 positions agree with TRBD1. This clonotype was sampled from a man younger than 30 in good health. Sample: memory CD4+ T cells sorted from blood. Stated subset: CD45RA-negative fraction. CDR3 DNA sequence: TGTGCCAGTAGTCCTCCGACAGGGTGGCATGGCTACACCTTC. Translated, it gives CASSPPTGWHGYTF.